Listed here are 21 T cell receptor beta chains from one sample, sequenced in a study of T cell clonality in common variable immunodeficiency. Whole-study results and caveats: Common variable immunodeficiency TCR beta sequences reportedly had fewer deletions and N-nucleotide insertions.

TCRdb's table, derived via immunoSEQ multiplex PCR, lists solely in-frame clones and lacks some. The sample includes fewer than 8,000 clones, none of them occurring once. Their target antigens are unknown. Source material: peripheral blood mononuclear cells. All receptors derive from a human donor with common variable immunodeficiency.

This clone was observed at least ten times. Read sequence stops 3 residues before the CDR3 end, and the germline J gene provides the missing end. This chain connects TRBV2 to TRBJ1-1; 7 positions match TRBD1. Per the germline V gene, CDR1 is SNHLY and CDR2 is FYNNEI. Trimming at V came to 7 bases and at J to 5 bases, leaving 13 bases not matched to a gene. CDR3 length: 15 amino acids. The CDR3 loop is CASTQQTGVGTEAFF. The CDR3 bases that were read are TGTGCCAGCACACAACAAACAGGGGTGGGAACTGAA.

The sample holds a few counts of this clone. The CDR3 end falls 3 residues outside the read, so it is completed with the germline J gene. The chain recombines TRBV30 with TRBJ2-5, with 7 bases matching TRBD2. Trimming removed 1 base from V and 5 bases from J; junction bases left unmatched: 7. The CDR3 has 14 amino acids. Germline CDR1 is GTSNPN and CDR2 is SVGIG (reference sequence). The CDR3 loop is CAWSAAGVRETQYF. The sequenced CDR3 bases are TGTGCCTGGAGTGCCGCGGGAGTTCGGGAGACC.

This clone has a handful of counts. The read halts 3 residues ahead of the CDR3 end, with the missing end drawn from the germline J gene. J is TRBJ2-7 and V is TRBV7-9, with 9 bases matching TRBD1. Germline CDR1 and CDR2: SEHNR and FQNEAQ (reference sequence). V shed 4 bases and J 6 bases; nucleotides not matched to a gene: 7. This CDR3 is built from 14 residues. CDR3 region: CASSSQGASLEQYF. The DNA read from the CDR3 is TGTGCCAGCAGCTCACAGGGGGCCTCTCTCGAG.

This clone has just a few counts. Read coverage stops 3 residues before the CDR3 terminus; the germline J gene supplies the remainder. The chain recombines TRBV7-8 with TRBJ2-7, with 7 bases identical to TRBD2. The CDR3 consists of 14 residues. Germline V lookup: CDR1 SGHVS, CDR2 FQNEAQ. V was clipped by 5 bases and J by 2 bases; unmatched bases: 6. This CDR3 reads CASSPGGGAYEQYF. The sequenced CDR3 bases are TGTGCCAGCAGCCCCGGGGGAGGGGCCTACGAG.

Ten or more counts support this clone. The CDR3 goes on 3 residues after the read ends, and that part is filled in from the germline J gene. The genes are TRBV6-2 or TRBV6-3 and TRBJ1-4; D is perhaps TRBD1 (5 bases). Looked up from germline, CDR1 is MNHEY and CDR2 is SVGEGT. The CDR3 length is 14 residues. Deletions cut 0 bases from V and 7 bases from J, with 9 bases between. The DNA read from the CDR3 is TGTGCCAGCAGTTACTCGAGGGGATCTGAAAAA. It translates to CASSYSRGSEK. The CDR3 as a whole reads CASSYSRGSEKLFF.

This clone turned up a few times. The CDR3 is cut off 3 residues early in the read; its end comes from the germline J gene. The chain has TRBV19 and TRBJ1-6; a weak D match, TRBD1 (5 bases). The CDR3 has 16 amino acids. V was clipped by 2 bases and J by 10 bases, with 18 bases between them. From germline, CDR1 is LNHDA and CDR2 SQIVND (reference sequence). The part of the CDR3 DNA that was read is TGTGCCAGTAGTATAAAGATGGAGGGGCGTGGATCACCC. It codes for CASSIKMEGRGSP. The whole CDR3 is CASSIKMEGRGSPLHF.

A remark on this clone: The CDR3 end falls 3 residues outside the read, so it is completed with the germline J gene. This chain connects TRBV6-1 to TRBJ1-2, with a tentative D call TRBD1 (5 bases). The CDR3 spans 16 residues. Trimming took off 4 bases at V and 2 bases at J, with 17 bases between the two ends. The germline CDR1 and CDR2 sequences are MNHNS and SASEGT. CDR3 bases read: TGTGCCAGCAGTGGGGGCGTTCGTTTCTCAAACTATGGC. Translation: CASSGGVRFSNYG. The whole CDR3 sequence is CASSGGVRFSNYGYTF.

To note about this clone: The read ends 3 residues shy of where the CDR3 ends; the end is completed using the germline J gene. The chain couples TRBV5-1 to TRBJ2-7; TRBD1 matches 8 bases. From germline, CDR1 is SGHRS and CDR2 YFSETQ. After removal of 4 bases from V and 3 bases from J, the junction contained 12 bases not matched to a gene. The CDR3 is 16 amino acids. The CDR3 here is CASSERPGTGYYEQYF. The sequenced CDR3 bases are TGCGCCAGCAGCGAGCGACCCGGGACAGGTTACTACGAG.

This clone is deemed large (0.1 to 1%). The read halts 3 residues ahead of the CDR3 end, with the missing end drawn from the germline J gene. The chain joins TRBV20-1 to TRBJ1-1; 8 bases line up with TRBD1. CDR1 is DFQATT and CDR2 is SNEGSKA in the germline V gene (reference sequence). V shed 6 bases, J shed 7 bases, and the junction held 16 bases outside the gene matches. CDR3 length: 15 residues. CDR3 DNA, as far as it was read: TGCAGTGCCAGAACGACGGACAGGGAAAGCGGTGAA. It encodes CSARTTDRESGE. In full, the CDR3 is CSARTTDRESGEAFF.

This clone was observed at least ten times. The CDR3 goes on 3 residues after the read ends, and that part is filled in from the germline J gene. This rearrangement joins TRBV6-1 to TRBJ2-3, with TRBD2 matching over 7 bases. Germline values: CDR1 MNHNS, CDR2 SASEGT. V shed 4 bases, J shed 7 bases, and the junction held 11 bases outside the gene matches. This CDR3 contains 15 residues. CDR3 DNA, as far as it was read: TGTGCCAGCAGTGCGACTAGCTTTTCTCCAAATACG. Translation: CASSATSFSPNT. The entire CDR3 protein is CASSATSFSPNTQYF.

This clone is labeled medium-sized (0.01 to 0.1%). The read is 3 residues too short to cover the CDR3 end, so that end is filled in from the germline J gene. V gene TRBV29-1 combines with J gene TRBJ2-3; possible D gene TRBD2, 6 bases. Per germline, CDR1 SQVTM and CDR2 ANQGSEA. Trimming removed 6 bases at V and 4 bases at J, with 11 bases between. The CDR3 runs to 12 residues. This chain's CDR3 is CSVTLASDTQYF. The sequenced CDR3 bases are TGCAGCGTAACTCTAGCGTCAGATACG.

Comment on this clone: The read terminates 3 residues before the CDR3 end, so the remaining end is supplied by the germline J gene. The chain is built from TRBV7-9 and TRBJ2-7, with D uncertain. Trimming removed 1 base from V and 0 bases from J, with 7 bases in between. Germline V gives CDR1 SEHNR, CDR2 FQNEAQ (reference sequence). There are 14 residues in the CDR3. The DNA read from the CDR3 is TGTGCCAGCAGCTTAGGACTCTCCTCCTACGAG. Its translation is CASSLGLSSYE. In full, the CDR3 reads CASSLGLSSYEQYF.

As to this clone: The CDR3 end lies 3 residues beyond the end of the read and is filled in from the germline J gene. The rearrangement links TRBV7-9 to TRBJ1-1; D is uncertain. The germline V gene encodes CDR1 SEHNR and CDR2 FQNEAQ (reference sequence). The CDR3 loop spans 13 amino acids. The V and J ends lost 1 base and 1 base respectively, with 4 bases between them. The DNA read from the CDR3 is TGTGCCAGCAGCTTAGGACAGAACACTGAA. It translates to CASSLGQNTE. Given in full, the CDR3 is CASSLGQNTEAFF.

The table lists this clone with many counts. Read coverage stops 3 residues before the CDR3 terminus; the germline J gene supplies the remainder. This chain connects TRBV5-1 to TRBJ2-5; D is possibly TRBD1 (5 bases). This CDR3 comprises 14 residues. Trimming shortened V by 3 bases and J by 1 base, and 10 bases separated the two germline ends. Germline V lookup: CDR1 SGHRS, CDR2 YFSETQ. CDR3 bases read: TGCGCCAGCAGCTCCAAGGGGCCCCAAGAGACC. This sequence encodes CASSSKGPQET. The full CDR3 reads CASSSKGPQETQYF.

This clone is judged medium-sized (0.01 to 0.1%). The CDR3 sequence is CASSPTGGLSGANVLTF. The CDR3 DNA, read in part, is TGCGCCAGCAGCCCGACAGGAGGTCTCTCTGGGGCCAACGTC. The rearrangement uses TRBV5-1 and TRBJ2-6; possibly TRBD1 for D (6 bases). With the read ending 3 residues before the CDR3 end, the germline J gene is used to fill in that end. Germline V lookup: CDR1 SGHRS, CDR2 YFSETQ. V dropped 4 bases and J dropped 0 bases, with 14 bases sitting between them. The CDR3 is made up of 17 amino acids.

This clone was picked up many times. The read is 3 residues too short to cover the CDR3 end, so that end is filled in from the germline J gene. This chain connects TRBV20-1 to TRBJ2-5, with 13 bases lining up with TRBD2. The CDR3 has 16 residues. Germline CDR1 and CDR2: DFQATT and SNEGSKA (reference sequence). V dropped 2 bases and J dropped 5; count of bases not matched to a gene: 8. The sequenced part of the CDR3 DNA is TGCAGTGCTAGATCACTAGCGGGAGGGCCGGAGGAGACC. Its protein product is CSARSLAGGPEET. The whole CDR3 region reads CSARSLAGGPEETQYF.

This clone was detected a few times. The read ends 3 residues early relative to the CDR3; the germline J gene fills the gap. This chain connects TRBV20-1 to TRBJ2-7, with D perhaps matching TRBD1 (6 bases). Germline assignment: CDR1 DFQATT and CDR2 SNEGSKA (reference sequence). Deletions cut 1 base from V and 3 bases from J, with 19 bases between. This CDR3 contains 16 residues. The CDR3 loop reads CSARGAQGRTVYEQYF. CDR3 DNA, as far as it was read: TGCAGTGCTAGAGGGGCACAGGGCCGTACTGTCTACGAG.

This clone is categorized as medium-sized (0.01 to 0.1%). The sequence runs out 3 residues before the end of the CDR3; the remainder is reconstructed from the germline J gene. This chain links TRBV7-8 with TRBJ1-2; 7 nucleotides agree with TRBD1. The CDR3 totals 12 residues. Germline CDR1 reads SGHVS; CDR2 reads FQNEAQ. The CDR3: CASSGDSEGYTF. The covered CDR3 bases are TGTGCCAGCAGCGGGGACAGCGAGGGC.

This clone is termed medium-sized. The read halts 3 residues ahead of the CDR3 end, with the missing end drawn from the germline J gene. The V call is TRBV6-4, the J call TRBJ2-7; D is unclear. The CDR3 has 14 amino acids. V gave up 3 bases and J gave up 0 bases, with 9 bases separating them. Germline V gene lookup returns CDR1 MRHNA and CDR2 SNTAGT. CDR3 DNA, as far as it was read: TGTGCCAGCAGTGAGACACCAAGCTCCTACGAG. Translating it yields CASSETPSSYE. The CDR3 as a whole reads CASSETPSSYEQYF.

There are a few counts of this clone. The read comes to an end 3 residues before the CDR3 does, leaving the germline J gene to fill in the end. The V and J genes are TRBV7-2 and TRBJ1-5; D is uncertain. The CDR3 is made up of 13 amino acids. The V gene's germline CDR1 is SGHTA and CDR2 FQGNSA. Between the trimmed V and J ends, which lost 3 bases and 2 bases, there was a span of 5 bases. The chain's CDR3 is CASSFQGNQPQHF. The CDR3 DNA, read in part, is TGTGCCAGCAGCTTTCAGGGCAATCAGCCC.

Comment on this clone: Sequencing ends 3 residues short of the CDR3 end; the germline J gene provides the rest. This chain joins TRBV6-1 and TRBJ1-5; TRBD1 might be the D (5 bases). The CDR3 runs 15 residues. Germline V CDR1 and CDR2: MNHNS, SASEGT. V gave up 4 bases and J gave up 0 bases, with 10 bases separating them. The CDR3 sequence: CASSGRQYSNQPQHF. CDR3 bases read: TGTGCCAGCAGTGGTCGACAGTATAGCAATCAGCCC.